These 25 T cell receptor beta chains were all obtained from the same sample, sequenced in a study of spatial heterogeneity in lung cancer. TCRdb reprocessed the 5' RACE reads with MiXCR, giving one entry per CDR3 protein. Here the sample spans roughly 10,000 distinct CDR3 sequences, roughly 5% being singletons. Time point in this sample: sample taken at primary tumor resection. The authors sequenced whole RNA from tumor, nontumor lung or frozen PBMC without sorting. The sequences come from PBMCs, collected at surgery. The receptors derive from a male donor with early-stage non-small cell lung cancer.

In its sample, this clonotype was seen many times. The chain uses TRBV28 and TRBJ1-2; no clear D gene. V was clipped by 7 bases and J by 2 bases, with 5 bases between them. This CDR3 has 11 residues. Germline-derived CDR1 and CDR2 are MDHEN and SYDVKM. DNA for the CDR3: TGTGCCAGCAAAAGCAACTATGGCTACACCTTC. Translating gives CASKSNYGYTF.

This clonotype was counted ten times or more. The chain couples TRBV29-1 to TRBJ1-1; D gene ambiguous. Trimming took 6 bases from V and 2 from J, leaving 7 bases between them. The CDR3 covers 11 residues. Germline CDR1 is SQVTM and CDR2 is ANQGSEA. CDR3 sequence reads: CSVGRNTEAFF. The CDR3 coding sequence is TGCAGCGTGGGAAGAAACACTGAAGCTTTCTTT.

The genes are TRBV28 and TRBJ2-7, with D possibly being TRBD1 (6 bases). The CDR3 has 13 amino acids. Trimming took off 8 bases at V and 2 bases at J, with 13 bases between the two ends. Looked up from germline, CDR1 is MDHEN and CDR2 is SYDVKM. In DNA, the CDR3 is TGTGCCAGCGCTCGACAGGAGACCTACGAGCAGTACTTC. Its protein product is CASARQETYEQYF.

In its sample, this clonotype is medium-sized. The chain joins TRBV20-1 to TRBJ1-5; D might be TRBD1 (6 bases). Germline V gene sequence: CDR1 DFQATT, CDR2 SNEGSKA (reference sequence). The CDR3 consists of 12 residues. V dropped 5 bases and J dropped 6 bases, with 11 bases sitting between them. CDR3 nucleotide sequence: TGCAGTGCTCACAGGGTCGCTCAGCCCCAGCATTTT. It encodes CSAHRVAQPQHF.

This clonotype was recorded at least ten times. The CDR3 DNA reads TGTGCCAGTAGTCTCCTGGGGGACAGGGAGAACAATGAGCAGTTCTTC. This codes for CASSLLGDRENNEQFF. The chain couples TRBV19 to TRBJ2-1; 9 bases align to TRBD1. In germline, CDR1 is LNHDA, CDR2 SQIVND (reference sequence). The CDR3 length is 16 residues. Trimming removed 5 bases from V and 5 bases from J; junction bases left unmatched: 10.

This clonotype was observed at least ten times. This sequence joins TRBV29-1 and TRBJ1-2; weak D call: TRBD1 (6 bases). The CDR3 covers 14 residues. V was shortened by 6 bases and J by 3 bases, with 17 bases between the two germline ends. Germline lookup yields CDR1 SQVTM and CDR2 ANQGSEA. In DNA form, the CDR3 reads TGCAGCGTAGTACTAACAGGGAAGGACTATGGCTACACCTTC. Translating gives CSVVLTGKDYGYTF.

This clonotype was observed many times. The chain combines TRBV20-1 with TRBJ1-1; the D is unclear. From germline, CDR1 is DFQATT and CDR2 SNEGSKA (reference sequence). This CDR3 is 13 amino acids long. The V end lost 5 bases, the J end lost 1 base, and 11 bases lay between the germline ends. This CDR3 is CSAQLNPNTEAFF. CDR3 DNA sequence: TGCAGTGCTCAATTAAACCCGAACACTGAAGCTTTCTTT.

This clonotype was seen a handful of times. A much larger clone lies one base from this, so it may be a read error. The chain couples TRBV14 to TRBJ1-2, with D maybe TRBD1 (5 bases). Trimming stripped 4 bases from V and 0 bases from J, with 9 bases between. Germline V lookup: CDR1 SGHDN, CDR2 FVKESK. The CDR3 is made up of 14 amino acids. CDR3 DNA: TGTGCCAGCAGCCGACGGGGACCTAACTATGGCTACACCTTC. It is translated as CASSRRGPNYGYTF.

In its sample, this clonotype is medium-sized. The V gene is TRBV20-1, the J gene TRBJ2-3, with D tentatively TRBD1 (6 bases). From germline, CDR1 is DFQATT and CDR2 SNEGSKA (reference sequence). The ends were cut back, 2 bases at V and 1 base at J, with 13 bases in the middle. CDR3 length: 15 residues. The CDR3 coding sequence is TGCAGTGCTAGAAACAGGGCTCAGGGCACAGATACGCAGTATTTT. It yields the protein CSARNRAQGTDTQYF.

This clonotype was seen many times. The J gene is TRBJ2-7, the V gene TRBV29-1; 10 bases agree with TRBD1. CDR1 SQVTM and CDR2 ANQGSEA come from the germline V gene. The CDR3 contains 14 residues. J was trimmed by 1 base and V by 4 bases; bases with no gene match: 4. CDR3 in amino acids: CSVGPGQGSYEQYF. In DNA form, the CDR3 reads TGCAGCGTTGGACCGGGACAGGGGTCCTACGAGCAGTACTTC.

Many counts were recorded for this clonotype. This chain joins TRBV7-2 and TRBJ2-5; D gene uncertain. The CDR3 loop spans 11 amino acids. V was shortened by 8 bases and J by 5 bases, with 9 bases between the two germline ends. Germline V gene lookup returns CDR1 SGHTA and CDR2 FQGNSA. The CDR3 spells CASADGETQYF. Written as DNA, the CDR3 is TGTGCCAGCGCTGATGGGGAGACCCAGTACTTC.

This clonotype was observed at least ten times. This chain connects TRBV9 to TRBJ2-5; D is perhaps TRBD1 or TRBD2 (5 bases each). CDR3 length equals 14 residues. With 1 base removed from V and 5 bases from J, the gap between germline ends came to 12 bases. Germline-derived CDR1 and CDR2 are SGDLS and YYNGEE. This chain's CDR3 is CASSVLRDAETQYF. DNA for the CDR3: TGTGCCAGCAGCGTACTACGGGACGCCGAGACCCAGTACTTC.

The rearrangement uses TRBV9 and TRBJ1-2, with D unclear. V lost 0 bases to trimming and J lost 4 bases, with 13 bases between them. The CDR3 has 15 residues. Germline V lookup: CDR1 SGDLS, CDR2 YYNGEE. This CDR3 reads CASSVGGAGSYGYTF. In DNA, the CDR3 is TGTGCCAGCAGCGTAGGCGGAGCGGGAAGCTATGGCTACACCTTC.

The chain combines TRBV21-1 with TRBJ1-1. TRBV21-1 is flagged as a pseudogene. The CDR3 is 14 amino acids. The CDR3 region has the DNA TGTGCCAGCAGCAAAAGGTCGGTGAACACTGAAGCTTTCTTT. It translates to CASSKRSVNTEAFF.

The sample holds many counts of this clonotype. V and J are TRBV6-5 and TRBJ2-7; 7 nucleotides align to TRBD2. The J segment lost 2 bases and the V segment lost 3 bases, leaving 4 bases of the junction unmatched. CDR3 length: 14 residues. CDR1 is MNHEY, CDR2 SVGAGI, per germline. The CDR3 DNA sequence: TGTGCCAGCAGTTATGGGGGAGGGCCCTACGAGCAGTACTTC. It codes for CASSYGGGPYEQYF.

This sequence joins TRBV2 and TRBJ1-4; 9 bases match TRBD1. CDR3 length: 13 amino acids. Germline CDR1 is SNHLY and CDR2 is FYNNEI. Germline trimming cut 8 bases from V and 8 bases from J; bases unmatched to any gene: 6. The CDR3 protein is CASRTGEEEKLFF. In DNA, the CDR3 is TGTGCCAGCCGGACAGGGGAGGAAGAAAAACTGTTTTTT. The entire variable domain, with the rest obtained from reference TRBV2 and TRBJ1-4, is as follows: EPEVTQTPSHQVTQMGQEVILRCVPISNHLYFYWYRQILGQKVEFLVSFYNNEISEKSEIFDDQFSVERPDGSNFTLKIRSTKLEDSAMYFCASRTGEEEKLFFGSGTQLSVL.

This clonotype was recorded at least ten times. V usage is TRBV7-9 and J usage is TRBJ1-5, with D hard to call. Between the trimmed V and J ends, which lost 1 base and 8 bases, there was a span of 15 bases. Germline loops: CDR1 SEHNR, CDR2 FQNEAQ (reference sequence). The CDR3 contains 15 residues. Here the CDR3 reads CASSLGAGFPEPQHF. The DNA for the CDR3 is TGTGCCAGCAGCTTAGGTGCGGGGTTCCCGGAGCCCCAGCATTTT.

This CDR3 is CASSLSATYEQYF. Written as DNA, the CDR3 is TGTGCCAGCAGTTTATCGGCGACCTACGAGCAGTACTTC. The chain uses TRBV28 and TRBJ2-7, with D uncertain. Germline V lookup: CDR1 MDHEN, CDR2 SYDVKM. Trimming took off 1 base at V and 2 bases at J, with 6 bases between the two ends. The CDR3 loop spans 13 amino acids.

The chain recombines TRBV28 with TRBJ1-5, with D possibly TRBD1 on 6 matching bases. The CDR3 spans 14 residues. V was clipped by 5 bases and J by 3 bases, with 11 bases between them. From germline, CDR1 is MDHEN and CDR2 SYDVKM. CDR3 sequence reads: CASSRQDLNQPQHF. CDR3 in DNA: TGTGCCAGCAGTAGACAGGACCTCAATCAGCCCCAGCATTTT. Together with reference TRBV28 and TRBJ1-5, the CDR3 gives the full variable domain: DVKVTQSSRYLVKRTGEKVFLECVQDMDHENMFWYRQDPGLGLRLIYFSYDVKMKEKGDIPEGYSVSREKKERFSLILESASTNQTSMYLCASSRQDLNQPQHFGDGTRLSIL.

This clonotype occurred a few times. The genes are TRBV21-1 and TRBJ2-2; the D call of TRBD2 is as the table states it, not checked on the DNA. TRBV21-1 is a known pseudogene. The CDR3 sequence is 16 residues long. The CDR3 sequence: CASSKEADDNTGELFF. CDR3 nucleotide sequence: TGTGCCAGCAGCAAGGAAGCGGATGATAACACCGGGGAGCTGTTTTTT.

This clonotype was counted only a few times. The rearrangement joins TRBV20-1 to TRBJ2-3; D remains unclear. The germline V and J ends were trimmed by 3 bases and 4 bases, with 2 bases remaining between them. From germline, CDR1 is DFQATT and CDR2 SNEGSKA (reference sequence). The CDR3 sequence is 10 residues long. The CDR3 region is CSARADTQYF. CDR3 sequence (DNA): TGCAGTGCTAGGGCAGATACGCAGTATTTT.

This clonotype was counted only a few times. The chain recombines TRBV5-5 with TRBJ2-5, with D maybe TRBD2 (5 bases). This CDR3 contains 14 residues. Deletions cut 4 bases from V and 3 bases from J, with 13 bases between. Germline lookup yields CDR1 SGHKS and CDR2 YYEKEE (reference sequence). The CDR3, as DNA: TGTGCCAGCAGCGCGTGGGAGAGGGAAGAGACCCAGTACTTC. The encoded protein is CASSAWEREETQYF. Based on the CDR3 plus reference TRBV5-5 and TRBJ2-5, the full variable domain is DAGVTQSPTHLIKTRGQQVTLRCSPISGHKSVSWYQQVLGQGPQFIFQYYEKEERGRGNFPDRFSARQFPNYSSELNVNALLLGDSALYLCASSAWEREETQYFGPGTRLLVL.

Comment on this clonotype: A much larger clone lies one base from this, so it may be a read error. V is TRBV7-9 and J is TRBJ2-3; D not certain. Trimming took 5 bases from V and 1 from J, leaving 10 bases between them. The CDR3 sequence is 14 residues long. The germline gives CDR1 SEHNR, CDR2 FQNEAQ (reference sequence). CDR3 in DNA: TGTGCCAGCAGCCGGACCTCGTGCACAGATACGCAGTATTTT. Translating gives CASSRTSCTDTQYF.

The table lists this clonotype with a few counts. The chain recombines TRBV7-6 with TRBJ2-3; D might be TRBD2 (6 bases). This CDR3 comprises 15 residues. V shed 3 bases and J shed 2 bases, with 12 bases lying between them. Germline V gives CDR1 SGHVS, CDR2 FNYEAQ. In DNA form, the CDR3 reads TGTGCCAGCAGCTTGCGGGCGGGATACACAGATACGCAGTATTTT. It is translated as CASSLRAGYTDTQYF.

This clonotype was picked up many times. The chain uses TRBV5-1 and TRBJ2-3, with no clear D. CDR3 length equals 14 residues. The germline V and J ends were trimmed by 5 bases and 7 bases, with 17 bases remaining between them. Germline V gene data show CDR1 as SGHRS and CDR2 as YFSETQ. In nucleotides, the CDR3 is TGCGCCAGCAGATTATCCCCGTACGCAAATACGCAGTATTTT. This translates into CASRLSPYANTQYF.